This T cell receptor beta chain was sequenced for a study of T cells in Graves' hyperthyroidism and ophthalmopathy. Study-level information: Prior to any treatment, at the point of initial diagnosis, peripheral blood was collected. Study-wide findings and caveats: Most clonotypes that expanded in the thyroid above 0.001 also showed up in blood.

Patients were aged 18 to 65, had disease duration under 2 months, and had newly diagnosed hyperthyroidism. Clinical symptoms, serum thyroxine, TRAb, thyroid ultrasound and orbital computed tomography established diagnosis. This CDR3 comprises 13 residues. V shed 3 bases and J shed 7 bases, with 7 bases lying between them. The germline V gene has CDR1 SGHDN and CDR2 FVKESK. TCR beta CDR3 regions were amplified from RNA. In the first-round RT-PCR of the TCR CDR3, the HTBI primer set was used. TCRdb fed the multiplex PCR reads into MiXCR, producing one record per CDR3 protein. The sample records approximately 640,000 distinct CDR3 sequences, around 16% being singletons. As concerns this clonotype: What it binds is not known.

The specimen sequenced was blood. V is TRBV14 and J is TRBJ1-6; the D is unclear. The clonotype comes from a woman aged 25 to 39 with Graves' hyperthyroidism. Here the CDR3 reads CASSHHSNSPLHF. The CDR3 DNA follows: TGTGCCAGCAGCCATCATTCCAATTCACCCCTCCACTTT.